The clone carrying this TCR beta chain was picked up many times. Building of the TCR beta libraries involved iRepertoire HTBI primers and Arm-PCR of CDR3 regions. Each CDR3 protein gets one entry after TCRdb re-called the multiplex PCR reads with MiXCR. The profile shows 300,000 to 400,000 distinct CDR3 sequences, over 15% of them singletons. Time point of the sample: newly diagnosed GD, antithyroid drugs for less than 3 months. PBMCs were the source of the RNA used for TCR sequencing. This entry belongs to a study of regulatory T cells in long-lasting Graves disease. The source of this sequence is a female donor with Graves disease. Material: peripheral blood mononuclear cells (PBMCs), obtained at new diagnosis, from a patient treated with antithyroid drugs.

The CDR3 protein is CASSKETGFEETQYF. Here the CDR3 DNA reads TGTGCCAGCAGCAAAGAAACAGGGTTTGAAGAGACCCAGTACTTC. The gene calls are TRBV12-3 or TRBV12-4 and TRBJ2-5, with D tentatively TRBD1 (6 bases). V was cut by 6 bases and J by 3 bases, with 17 bases left in between. There are 15 residues in the CDR3.